The 17 T cell receptor beta chains below come from one sample, sequenced in a study of blood T cell repertoires in COVID-19. The repertoire was sequenced with immunoSEQ multiplex PCR; TCRdb's copy has only in-frame clones and lacks some. Here the sample spans a few hundred thousand clones, 88% being singletons. Specimen: peripheral blood. These receptors originate from a woman younger than 45 who had recovered from COVID-19.

The J gene is TRBJ1-6, the V gene TRBV7-9; D may be TRBD1 (6 bases). CDR1 and CDR2 from the germline V gene are SEHNR and FQNEAQ (reference sequence). The ends were cut back, 6 bases at V and 6 bases at J, with 12 bases in the middle. This CDR3 contains 14 residues. The CDR3 DNA reads as TGTGCCAGCAGTACAGGGTTGGGTAATTCACCCCTCCACTTT. The encoded protein is CASSTGLGNSPLHF.

This chain uses TRBV5-1 with TRBJ1-3; no clear D gene. Germline CDR1 is SGHRS and CDR2 is YFSETQ. The CDR3 spans 15 residues. The V end lost 4 bases, the J end lost 5 bases, and 16 bases lay between the germline ends. The CDR3 is CASSPDEAGRNTIYF. CDR3 bases: TGCGCCAGCAGCCCAGACGAGGCGGGAAGAAACACCATATATTTT.

The rearrangement links TRBV19 to TRBJ1-3; D remains ambiguous. CDR1 and CDR2 from the germline V gene are LNHDA and SQIVND (reference sequence). CDR3 size: 14 residues. Trimming took 3 bases from V and 6 from J, leaving 12 bases between them. CDR3 bases: TGTGCCAGTAGTATTGGCCGAACGCAAAACACCATATATTTT. It encodes CASSIGRTQNTIYF.

This chain connects TRBV4-3 to TRBJ2-1; 7 bases match TRBD1. CDR1 and CDR2 from the germline V gene are LGHNA and YSLEER. The CDR3 has 15 amino acids. Losses at the gene ends were 4 bases for V and 5 bases for J; bases not matched to a gene: 8. The CDR3 spells CASSLSGTANNEQFF. In DNA, the CDR3 is TGCGCCAGCAGCCTCTCCGGGACAGCCAACAATGAGCAGTTCTTC.

With respect to this clone: The same CDR3 is also encoded by other DNA sequences in this sample. The CDR3 reads CASSLDSLNTEAFF. CDR3 nucleotides: TGTGCCAGCAGCTTGGACAGTTTGAACACTGAAGCTTTCTTT. The chain recombines TRBV5-4 with TRBJ1-1; unclear D gene. Germline V gives CDR1 SGHNT, CDR2 YYREEE (reference sequence). This CDR3 is built from 14 residues. Deletions cut 0 bases from V and 0 bases from J, with 6 bases between. Filled out from reference TRBV5-4 and TRBJ1-1, the complete variable domain reads ETGVTQSPTHLIKTRGQQVTLRCSSQSGHNTVSWYQQALGQGPQFIFQYYREEENGRGNFPPRFSGLQFPNYSSELNVNALELDDSALYLCASSLDSLNTEAFFGQGTRLTVV.

The DNA of the CDR3 is TGTGCCAGCAGCTTGATAGGGGACACTGAAGCTTTCTTT. Translation: CASSLIGDTEAFF. The rearrangement joins TRBV5-8 to TRBJ1-1; the D gene is possibly TRBD1 (5 bases). Germline V gene sequence: CDR1 SGHTS, CDR2 YDEGEE. The CDR3 consists of 13 residues. Trimming took 1 base from V and 3 from J, leaving 7 bases between them.

The chain has TRBV30 and TRBJ2-4; 8 nucleotides match TRBD1. In germline, CDR1 is GTSNPN, CDR2 SVGIG (reference sequence). J gave up 2 bases and V 1 base, and 7 bases lay outside the gene matches. CDR3 length: 16 amino acids. CDR3 nucleotide sequence: TGTGCCTGGAGTGGGACAGGGATCTTGACCAAAAACATTCAGTACTTC. Its protein product is CAWSGTGILTKNIQYF.

The chain joins TRBV5-1 to TRBJ2-5; the match to TRBD2 covers 8 bases. Unmatched junction bases numbered 10, after V lost 1 base and J lost 5 bases. The CDR3 sequence is 16 residues long. Looked up from germline, CDR1 is SGHRS and CDR2 is YFSETQ. For the CDR3, the DNA is TGCGCCAGCAGCTTGATGCGGGGGGCCCTCGGGGAGACCCAGTACTTC. Residues: CASSLMRGALGETQYF.

The chain combines TRBV19 with TRBJ2-5; maybe TRBD1 (5 bases). Deletions cut 7 bases from V and 5 bases from J, with 14 bases between. The CDR3 covers 13 residues. Germline loops: CDR1 LNHDA, CDR2 SQIVND (reference sequence). The CDR3 loop is CASTPGPSETQYF. The CDR3 DNA sequence: TGTGCCAGTACCCCAGGGCCATCGGAGACCCAGTACTTC.

This clone was detected a few times. The chain has TRBV5-1 and TRBJ1-1, with D perhaps TRBD1 (5 bases). The V and J ends lost 3 bases and 4 bases respectively, with 10 bases between them. The CDR3 runs 13 residues. Germline CDR1 and CDR2: SGHRS and YFSETQ. CDR3 sequence (DNA): TGCGCCAGCAGCTCAGGACATCTCACTGAAGCTTTCTTT. It specifies CASSSGHLTEAFF. The full variable domain, rest sourced from reference TRBV5-1 and TRBJ1-1, is KAGVTQTPRYLIKTRGQQVTLSCSPISGHRSVSWYQQTPGQGLQFLFEYFSETQRNKGNFPGRFSGRQFSNSRSEMNVSTLELGDSALYLCASSSGHLTEAFFGQGTRLTVV.

V gene TRBV5-1 combines with J gene TRBJ2-5; D is undetermined. The ends were cut back, 7 bases at V and 1 base at J, with 11 bases in the middle. Per germline, CDR1 SGHRS and CDR2 YFSETQ. This CDR3 has 13 amino acids. The chain's CDR3 is CASRGTTQETQYF. The DNA of the CDR3 is TGCGCCAGCCGAGGAACAACCCAAGAGACCCAGTACTTC.

This chain links TRBV27 with TRBJ2-3; possibly TRBD1 for D (5 bases). The CDR3 spans 13 residues. Trimming left V 5 bases short and J 4 bases short, with 10 bases between. Germline V gene lookup returns CDR1 MNHEY and CDR2 SMNVEV (reference sequence). The CDR3 region has the DNA TGTGCCAGCAGTCCCGCCAGGGCAGATACGCAGTATTTT. This gives the protein CASSPARADTQYF.

This chain links TRBV12-3 or TRBV12-4 with TRBJ2-1, with TRBD1 matching 11 bases. With 8 bases clipped from V and 15 bases from J, the junction kept 6 bases outside the gene matches. This CDR3 is 11 amino acids long. Here the CDR3 DNA reads TGTGCCAGCGGACAGGGGGCGGATGCGTTCTTC. Protein sequence: CASGQGADAFF.

The gene calls are TRBV11-2 and TRBJ1-2; 10 nucleotides line up with TRBD1. From germline, CDR1 is SGHAT and CDR2 FQNNGV. The ends lost 5 bases at V and 7 bases at J; junction bases unmatched: 10. CDR3 length: 15 residues. The CDR3 DNA reads TGTGCCAGCAGCCAAGGACAGGGGGGACTGGGTGGCTACACCTTC. Amino acid sequence: CASSQGQGGLGGYTF.

The chain is built from TRBV28 and TRBJ2-7, with D maybe TRBD1 (6 bases). CDR3 length: 12 amino acids. Germline V gene sequence: CDR1 MDHEN, CDR2 SYDVKM. V lost 6 bases and J 3 bases, leaving 9 bases between the germline ends. The CDR3 nucleotides read TGTGCCAGCAGAACACAGGGCTACGAGCAGTACTTC. Translating it yields CASRTQGYEQYF.

V gene TRBV9 combines with J gene TRBJ1-1; tentatively, D is TRBD1 (6 bases). The CDR3 consists of 13 residues. Germline V gene data show CDR1 as SGDLS and CDR2 as YYNGEE. Trimming stripped 5 bases from V and 4 bases from J, with 12 bases between. The CDR3 DNA sequence: TGTGCCAGCAGTACAGGGATCCCCACTGAAGCTTTCTTT. Encoded protein: CASSTGIPTEAFF.

V is TRBV13 and J is TRBJ2-3; 7 bases fit TRBD2. The CDR3 is 13 residues long. Per germline, CDR1 PRHDT and CDR2 FYEKMQ (reference sequence). Trimming removed 5 bases from V and 4 bases from J; junction bases left unmatched: 3. CDR3: CASSVTSADTQYF. The CDR3 DNA reads as TGTGCCAGCAGCGTAACTAGCGCAGATACGCAGTATTTT.